Each of the 24 T cell receptor beta chains below was sequenced from the same sample in a study of blood T cell repertoires in COVID-19. Using immunoSEQ multiplex PCR, the repertoire was profiled, and TCRdb retains in-frame clones only, with some absent. In the table there are roughly 90,000 clones, over 80% of which are singletons. Input material: peripheral blood. The receptor set was obtained from a woman older than 75 with active or convalescent COVID-19.

This clone has a handful of counts. This chain links TRBV9 with TRBJ2-2; possibly TRBD2 for D (5 bases). The CDR3 has 14 amino acids. Trimming removed 4 bases at V and 6 bases at J, with 13 bases between. Germline CDR1 is SGDLS and CDR2 is YYNGEE. The CDR3 sequence is CASSQAAGAGELFF. CDR3 DNA sequence: TGTGCCAGCAGCCAAGCCGCCGGGGCCGGGGAGCTGTTTTTT.

J is TRBJ1-2 and V is TRBV5-1; 7 bases are shared with TRBD1. This CDR3 has 15 amino acids. V lost 3 bases and J lost 0; bases outside the gene matches: 5. The V gene's germline CDR1 is SGHRS and CDR2 YFSETQ. DNA of the CDR3: TGCGCCAGCAGCTACACAGGGGAGGCTAACTATGGCTACACCTTC. This codes for CASSYTGEANYGYTF. The full variable domain, completed using reference TRBV5-1 and TRBJ1-2, is KAGVTQTPRYLIKTRGQQVTLSCSPISGHRSVSWYQQTPGQGLQFLFEYFSETQRNKGNFPGRFSGRQFSNSRSEMNVSTLELGDSALYLCASSYTGEANYGYTFGSGTRLTVV.

The chain carries TRBV7-2 and TRBJ2-7, with TRBD2 identical over 7 bases. The CDR3 totals 14 residues. J gave up 1 base and V 5 bases, and 5 bases lay outside the gene matches. Per germline, CDR1 SGHTA and CDR2 FQGNSA. CDR3 sequence (DNA): TGTGCCAGCAGCCTCCCGGGGGGTTCCTACGAGCAGTACTTC. The encoded protein is CASSLPGGSYEQYF. Combining the CDR3 with reference TRBV7-2 and TRBJ2-7 gives the whole variable domain GAGVSQSPSNKVTEKGKDVELRCDPISGHTALYWYRQSLGQGLEFLIYFQGNSAPDKSGLPSDRFSAERTGGSVSTLTIQRTQQEDSAVYLCASSLPGGSYEQYFGPGTRLTVT.

The V gene is TRBV9, the J gene TRBJ2-2; possible D gene TRBD1, 6 bases. V lost 1 base, J lost 5 bases, and 12 bases lay in between. Germline V CDR1 and CDR2: SGDLS, YYNGEE. This CDR3 has 15 residues. CDR3 protein: CASSVQGFDTGELFF. CDR3 DNA: TGTGCCAGCAGCGTACAGGGGTTCGATACCGGGGAGCTGTTTTTT. The full variable domain, with the rest looked up from reference TRBV9 and TRBJ2-2, is DSGVTQTPKHLITATGQRVTLRCSPRSGDLSVYWYQQSLDQGLQFLIQYYNGEERAKGNILERFSAQQFPDLHSELNLSSLELGDSALYFCASSVQGFDTGELFFGEGSRLTVL.

Only a few counts were recorded for this clone. The J gene is TRBJ2-6, the V gene TRBV19, with D unclear. The CDR3 spans 12 residues. CDR1 LNHDA and CDR2 SQIVND come from the germline V gene (reference sequence). The germline V and J ends were trimmed by 8 bases and 1 base, with 3 bases remaining between them. CDR3 sequence: CASLSGANVLTF. The DNA for the CDR3 is TGTGCCAGTTTATCTGGGGCCAACGTCCTGACTTTC.

This clone was recorded a few times. V and J are TRBV7-2 and TRBJ2-7; TRBD1 aligns across 11 bases. CDR3 length: 17 residues. Losses at the gene ends were 2 bases for V and 3 bases for J; bases not matched to a gene: 9. Germline V lookup: CDR1 SGHTA, CDR2 FQGNSA. CDR3 residues: CASSLSASGTGGYEQYF. DNA for the CDR3: TGTGCCAGCAGCTTATCCGCCTCCGGGACAGGGGGCTACGAGCAGTACTTC.

The V and J genes are TRBV29-1 and TRBJ2-7, with 8 nucleotides matching TRBD1. This CDR3 is 13 amino acids long. J lost 6 bases, V lost 7 bases, and 11 bases had no gene match. Germline loops: CDR1 SQVTM, CDR2 ANQGSEA. CDR3 nucleotide sequence: TGCAGCGCTTCAGGGGGCGCGGGGTTCGAGCAGTACTTC. Its protein product is CSASGGAGFEQYF.

The chain is built from TRBV29-1 and TRBJ1-1; D possibly corresponds to TRBD1 (5 bases). The germline V and J ends were trimmed by 5 bases and 0 bases, with 16 bases remaining between them. CDR3 length: 15 residues. Germline V CDR1 and CDR2: SQVTM, ANQGSEA. The CDR3 region is CSVSVRSRVNTEAFF. DNA for the CDR3: TGCAGCGTTTCCGTTCGGTCCAGGGTGAACACTGAAGCTTTCTTT. Using reference TRBV29-1 and TRBJ1-1 for the parts outside the CDR3, the full variable domain is SAVISQKPSRDICQRGTSLTIQCQVDSQVTMMFWYRQQPGQSLTLIATANQGSEATYESGFVIDKFPISRPNLTFSTLTVSNMSPEDSSIYLCSVSVRSRVNTEAFFGQGTRLTVV.

The CDR3 sequence is CASSPRNPSQGYTF. CDR3 bases: TGTGCCAGCAGCCCCAGGAACCCTTCCCAGGGCTACACCTTC. The chain combines TRBV7-2 with TRBJ1-2; D remains unclear. Trimming took 5 bases from V and 8 from J, leaving 18 bases between them. The CDR3 has 14 amino acids. CDR1 and CDR2 from the germline V gene are SGHTA and FQGNSA.

The J gene is TRBJ1-2, the V gene TRBV6-5; D unclear. V lost 10 bases, J lost 0 bases, and 6 bases lay in between. The CDR3 totals 11 residues. Germline values: CDR1 MNHEY, CDR2 SVGAGI. The CDR3 sequence: CATGANYGYTF. In DNA form, the CDR3 reads TGTGCCACCGGAGCTAACTATGGCTACACCTTC.

The CDR3 sequence: CASSRQGADTGELFF. The CDR3 DNA reads as TGTGCCAGCTCACGACAGGGGGCGGACACCGGGGAGCTGTTTTTT. This chain joins TRBV18 and TRBJ2-2, with 10 bases fitting TRBD1. V lost 4 bases to trimming and J lost 3 bases; unmatched junction nucleotides: 2. Per germline, CDR1 KGHSH and CDR2 LQKENI. The length of the CDR3 is 15 residues.

The chain couples TRBV28 to TRBJ1-2; D perhaps matches TRBD1 (6 bases). This CDR3 comprises 14 residues. Per the germline V gene, CDR1 is MDHEN and CDR2 is SYDVKM. Trimming stripped 11 bases from V and 3 bases from J, with 19 bases between. The CDR3 DNA is TGTGCCTGTGGGGGCTGGTCCGGGCACTATGGCTACACCTTC. It encodes CACGGWSGHYGYTF.

This clone came up once. The chain links TRBV7-3 to TRBJ1-3; D remains ambiguous. CDR1 and CDR2 from the germline V gene are SGHTA and FQGTGA. V was trimmed by 1 base and J by 9 bases, leaving 10 bases between them. The CDR3 loop spans 13 amino acids. The CDR3 loop is CASSLKFGGTIYF. Written as DNA, the CDR3 is TGTGCCAGCAGCTTAAAATTTGGAGGCACCATATATTTT.

This chain uses TRBV30 with TRBJ2-2; TRBD1 agrees at 9 bases. The CDR3 runs to 16 residues. The germline CDR1 and CDR2 sequences are GTSNPN and SVGIG (reference sequence). V shed 8 bases and J 3 bases; nucleotides not matched to a gene: 13. This CDR3 is CAVSSGTGTYTGELFF. The CDR3 bases are TGTGCCGTCTCTTCCGGGACAGGGACTTACACCGGGGAGCTGTTTTTT.

The CDR3 region is CASSLALPGEQYF. CDR3 nucleotides: TGTGCCAGCAGCTTAGCTCTGCCGGGCGAGCAGTACTTC. The chain recombines TRBV7-8 with TRBJ2-7; D is unclear. The CDR3 contains 13 residues. The germline gives CDR1 SGHVS, CDR2 FQNEAQ. The V end lost 0 bases, the J end lost 6 bases, and 9 bases lay between the germline ends.

The rearrangement joins TRBV5-6 to TRBJ1-6; 11 positions agree with TRBD1. CDR1 and CDR2 (germline): SGHDT, YYEEEE. V lost 4 bases, J lost 5 bases, and 11 bases stayed unmatched. This CDR3 spans 18 amino acids. The CDR3 DNA follows: TGTGCCAGCAGCATTATTTTCGGGACAGGGGGGAATAATTCACCCCTCCACTTT. Translation gives CASSIIFGTGGNNSPLHF.

The chain links TRBV5-1 to TRBJ1-1, with 10 bases aligning to TRBD1. The germline V gene encodes CDR1 SGHRS and CDR2 YFSETQ. J gave up 0 bases and V 4 bases, and 6 bases lay outside the gene matches. This CDR3 is built from 16 residues. Written as DNA, the CDR3 is TGCGCCAGCAGCCAGAGGACAGGGGGACTGAACACTGAAGCTTTCTTT. Its translation is CASSQRTGGLNTEAFF.

CDR3 DNA sequence: TGTGCCAGTAGTAGGGACAGGCAGGCACGGCAGCCCCAGCATTTT. Protein sequence: CASSRDRQARQPQHF. V is TRBV19 and J is TRBJ1-5, with TRBD1 identical over 8 bases. This CDR3 contains 15 residues. Per the germline V gene, CDR1 is LNHDA and CDR2 is SQIVND (reference sequence). Germline trimming cut 4 bases from V and 7 bases from J; bases unmatched to any gene: 9.

The chain recombines TRBV6-5 with TRBJ1-2, with D unresolved. Germline assignment: CDR1 MNHEY and CDR2 SVGAGI. The length of the CDR3 is 12 residues. Trimming removed 7 bases at V and 0 bases at J, with 6 bases between. The CDR3 nucleotides are TGTGCCAGCAAGAGCCCTAACTATGGCTACACCTTC. Translation gives CASKSPNYGYTF.

The chain joins TRBV29-1 to TRBJ1-2; no firm D call. The V gene's germline CDR1 is SQVTM and CDR2 ANQGSEA. CDR3 length: 12 residues. V was shortened by 1 base and J by 4 bases, with 7 bases between the two germline ends. Here the CDR3 DNA reads TGCAGCGTTGAAGGGCAATTCTATGGCTACACCTTC. Its translation: CSVEGQFYGYTF.

The CDR3 DNA follows: TGTGCCACCAGTGATTCGGGACTAGCGGGAGCTTCAACCAATGAGCAGTTCTTC. Amino acids: CATSDSGLAGASTNEQFF. V and J are TRBV24-1 and TRBJ2-1, with 14 bases identical to TRBD2. Germline-derived CDR1 and CDR2 are KGHDR and SFDVKD. J gave up 6 bases and V 2 bases, and 8 bases lay outside the gene matches. The CDR3 runs 18 residues.

The chain couples TRBV11-3 to TRBJ1-3; TRBD1 matches at 7 bases. The CDR3 loop spans 13 amino acids. Germline CDR1 is SGHNT and CDR2 is YENEEA. The V and J ends lost 2 bases and 8 bases, in that order; junction bases with no gene match: 3. The CDR3 reads CASSLTQGDTIYF. The CDR3 DNA sequence: TGTGCCAGCAGCTTAACCCAGGGGGACACCATATATTTT. The entire variable domain, with the rest obtained from reference TRBV11-3 and TRBJ1-3, is as follows: EAGVVQSPRYKIIEKKQPVAFWCNPISGHNTLYWYLQNLGQGPELLIRYENEEAVDDSQLPKDRFSAERLKGVDSTLKIQPAELGDSAVYLCASSLTQGDTIYFGEGSWLTVV.

J is TRBJ2-3 and V is TRBV19; possible D gene TRBD2, 6 bases. Between the trimmed V and J ends, which lost 6 bases and 1 base, there was a span of 11 bases. Germline CDR1 reads LNHDA; CDR2 reads SQIVND (reference sequence). This CDR3 contains 14 residues. The CDR3 coding sequence is TGTGCCAGTAGGCGACCGGGGGGCACAGATACGCAGTATTTT. It specifies CASRRPGGTDTQYF. The complete variable domain, with remaining parts taken from reference TRBV19 and TRBJ2-3, reads DGGITQSPKYLFRKEGQNVTLSCEQNLNHDAMYWYRQDPGQGLRLIYYSQIVNDFQKGDIAEGYSVSREKKESFPLTVTSAQKNPTAFYLCASRRPGGTDTQYFGPGTRLTVL.

This clone was found a few times. The chain combines TRBV28 with TRBJ1-2; 11 bases agree with TRBD1. This CDR3 contains 19 residues. Looked up from germline, CDR1 is MDHEN and CDR2 is SYDVKM. V lost 6 bases and J lost 0; bases outside the gene matches: 15. The CDR3 bases are TGTGCCAGCAGCCTGCTTGGGACAGGGGGATCCCCGGCTAACTATGGCTACACCTTC. This encodes CASSLLGTGGSPANYGYTF.